Following are 20 T cell receptor beta chains from one sample sequenced in a study of blood T cell repertoires in COVID-19. Libraries were prepared by immunoSEQ multiplex PCR; TCRdb keeps only in-frame clonotypes and omits some of them. This sample yields roughly 80,000 clones, of which under 85% are seen a single time; about 10% belongs to the top ten. The sample comprised peripheral blood. Source of these receptors: a human donor in a cohort sampled during active COVID-19.

V is TRBV7-8 and J is TRBJ1-2; 11 bases map to TRBD1. Germline assignment: CDR1 SGHVS and CDR2 FQNEAQ. The CDR3 sequence is 14 residues long. The junction had 5 bases not matched to a gene; V was cut back by 3 bases and J by 8 bases. Here the CDR3 reads CASSFRTGGDGYTF. The CDR3 region has the DNA TGTGCCAGCAGCTTTCGGACAGGGGGCGACGGCTACACCTTC. The whole variable domain, filled in from reference TRBV7-8 and TRBJ1-2, reads GAGVSQSPRYKVAKRGQDVALRCDPISGHVSLFWYQQALGQGPEFLTYFQNEAQLDKSGLPSDRFFAERPEGSVSTLKIQRTQQEDSAVYLCASSFRTGGDGYTFGSGTRLTVV.

The V and J genes are TRBV6-5 and TRBJ2-7; a weak D match, TRBD1 (6 bases). CDR1 and CDR2 from the germline V gene are MNHEY and SVGAGI. The CDR3 is 12 residues long. V was pared by 7 bases and J by 7 bases, with 14 bases between. CDR3 protein: CASNTGFREQYF. CDR3 sequence (DNA): TGTGCCAGCAATACAGGGTTTCGGGAGCAGTACTTC.

J is TRBJ2-7 and V is TRBV5-1, with D perhaps matching TRBD1 (5 bases). The V and J ends lost 6 bases and 3 bases respectively, with 16 bases between them. Germline CDR1 and CDR2: SGHRS and YFSETQ. The CDR3 totals 14 residues. CDR3 DNA sequence: TGCGCCAGCAATGAGGCAGGGTGGGACTACGAGCAGTACTTC. Its protein product is CASNEAGWDYEQYF.

This clone was detected once. This chain connects TRBV19 to TRBJ2-5, with 10 bases fitting TRBD2. V was pared by 7 bases and J by 5 bases, with 10 bases of the junction left unmatched. In germline, CDR1 is LNHDA, CDR2 SQIVND (reference sequence). The CDR3 is made up of 15 amino acids. Here the CDR3 reads CASTTGTSARETQYF. The CDR3 DNA reads as TGTGCCAGTACCACCGGGACTAGCGCTAGGGAGACCCAGTACTTC. The full variable domain, in which reference TRBV19 and TRBJ2-5 provide the parts outside the CDR3, is DGGITQSPKYLFRKEGQNVTLSCEQNLNHDAMYWYRQDPGQGLRLIYYSQIVNDFQKGDIAEGYSVSREKKESFPLTVTSAQKNPTAFYLCASTTGTSARETQYFGPGTRLLVL.

The chain employs TRBV24-1 and TRBJ1-1, with TRBD1 matching over 7 bases. Per germline, CDR1 KGHDR and CDR2 SFDVKD. This CDR3 region has 16 residues. V was clipped by 5 bases and J by 5 bases; unmatched bases: 13. CDR3 loop: CATSVSVGGKETEAFF. Written as DNA, the CDR3 is TGTGCCACCAGTGTGTCAGTAGGGGGCAAAGAAACTGAAGCTTTCTTT.

The rearrangement joins TRBV29-1 to TRBJ1-1; 9 nucleotides align to TRBD1. Germline CDR1 and CDR2: SQVTM and ANQGSEA. This CDR3 has 14 residues. The V gene end was trimmed by 7 bases and the J gene end by 3 bases; junction bases not matched to a gene: 9. CDR3 loop: CSAQRQGVHTEAFF. DNA for the CDR3: TGCAGCGCTCAAAGACAGGGGGTTCACACTGAAGCTTTCTTT.

This rearrangement joins TRBV5-4 to TRBJ1-6; 10 nucleotides line up with TRBD1. This CDR3 has 15 residues. J lost 10 bases, V lost 4 bases, and 8 bases had no gene match. Germline V lookup: CDR1 SGHNT, CDR2 YYREEE (reference sequence). In DNA form, the CDR3 reads TGTGCCAGCAGCGAGCCGGACAGGGGGAACTCACCCCTCCACTTT. Its protein is CASSEPDRGNSPLHF.

This CDR3 is CASRGFLAGQETQYF. In nucleotides, the CDR3 is TGTGCCAGCAGAGGTTTCCTAGCGGGCCAAGAGACCCAGTACTTC. The chain combines TRBV5-6 with TRBJ2-5; 8 positions match TRBD2. This CDR3 comprises 15 residues. Losses at the gene ends were 5 bases for V and 1 base for J; bases not matched to a gene: 7. The germline V gene has CDR1 SGHDT and CDR2 YYEEEE.

This clone was recorded once. This chain connects TRBV7-2 to TRBJ1-6; D possibly corresponds to TRBD1 (6 bases). From germline, CDR1 is SGHTA and CDR2 FQGNSA. This CDR3 is 15 amino acids long. Trimming shortened V by 1 base and J by 7 bases, and 11 bases separated the two germline ends. The CDR3 nucleotides are TGTGCCAGCAGCTTAGTGGTGGGGGCAAATTCACCCCTCCACTTT. Its translation: CASSLVVGANSPLHF.

This clone was counted between two and nine times. The rearrangement uses TRBV27 and TRBJ1-5; maybe TRBD1 (5 bases). The V gene lost 6 bases and the J gene lost 3 bases, with 15 bases spanning the gap. The CDR3 sequence is 15 residues long. Germline V lookup: CDR1 MNHEY, CDR2 SMNVEV (reference sequence). CDR3 protein: CASSDQDTNNQPQHF. The CDR3 DNA reads as TGTGCCAGCAGCGATCAGGACACCAACAATCAGCCCCAGCATTTT.

This sequence joins TRBV6-2 or TRBV6-3 and TRBJ1-6, with D maybe TRBD1 (5 bases). The germline V and J ends were trimmed by 2 bases and 0 bases, with 11 bases remaining between them. The CDR3 consists of 17 residues. Per germline, CDR1 MNHEY and CDR2 SVGEGT. Here the CDR3 DNA reads TGTGCCAGCAGTTACCGACAGCCGAGCTCCTATAATTCACCCCTCCACTTT. This encodes CASSYRQPSSYNSPLHF.

The chain joins TRBV11-3 to TRBJ1-1; D not certain. Germline V gives CDR1 SGHNT, CDR2 YENEEA. The CDR3 covers 14 residues. V lost 1 base and J lost 5, with 11 bases in between. The CDR3 here is CASSLAHAGTEAFF. In nucleotides, the CDR3 is TGTGCCAGCAGCTTAGCACATGCGGGGACTGAAGCTTTCTTT.

The chain is built from TRBV7-9 and TRBJ2-7; tentatively, D is TRBD1 (5 bases). From germline, CDR1 is SEHNR and CDR2 FQNEAQ (reference sequence). V dropped 4 bases and J dropped 12 bases, with 16 bases sitting between them. CDR3 length: 12 amino acids. CDR3 protein: CASSSQQEFVYF. DNA of the CDR3: TGTGCCAGCAGCTCGCAACAGGAATTCGTGTACTTC.

V usage is TRBV11-2 and J usage is TRBJ1-1; 10 bases align to TRBD1. CDR1 is SGHAT and CDR2 is FQNNGV in the germline V gene. CDR3 length equals 15 residues. J gave up 5 bases and V 5 bases, and 8 bases lay outside the gene matches. CDR3 amino acids: CASSTHGQGGTEAFF. CDR3 in DNA: TGTGCCAGCAGCACTCACGGACAGGGGGGGACTGAAGCTTTCTTT.

The chain is built from TRBV7-9 and TRBJ1-1; perhaps TRBD1 as D (6 bases). CDR1 and CDR2 (germline): SEHNR, FQNEAQ (reference sequence). The CDR3 extends over 13 amino acids. V shed 3 bases and J shed 7 bases, with 12 bases lying between them. As DNA, the CDR3 is TGTGCCAGCAGCTTTTCAGGGACACTTGAAGCTTTCTTT. Translating gives CASSFSGTLEAFF.

The rearrangement uses TRBV5-1 and TRBJ1-2, with no clear D. Germline values: CDR1 SGHRS, CDR2 YFSETQ. The CDR3 loop spans 14 amino acids. V lost 4 bases and J 0 bases, leaving 10 bases between the germline ends. CDR3 nucleotides: TGCGCCAGCAGCGAACCGGTTGCTAACTATGGCTACACCTTC. Its translation is CASSEPVANYGYTF.

The chain uses TRBV5-4 and TRBJ2-1, with D possibly being TRBD2 (5 bases). The V gene lost 0 bases and the J gene lost 9 bases, with 19 bases spanning the gap. The CDR3 has 16 amino acids. Per the germline V gene, CDR1 is SGHNT and CDR2 is YYREEE (reference sequence). CDR3 amino acids: CASSLGGRPGFGEQFF. The DNA of the CDR3 is TGTGCCAGCAGCTTGGGGGGTCGCCCGGGGTTCGGTGAGCAGTTCTTC.

The chain has TRBV21-1 and TRBJ2-7; no check of the table's D call, TRBD1, against the DNA was made. TRBV21-1 is an annotated pseudogene. This CDR3 spans 13 amino acids. CDR3 sequence (DNA): TGTGCCAGCAACTACAGGGACCTGTGCGAGCAGTACTTC. Amino acid sequence: CASNYRDLCEQYF.

This clone was seen more than once but under ten times. This rearrangement joins TRBV10-3 to TRBJ1-1, with D possibly matching TRBD1 (5 bases). The CDR3 extends over 13 amino acids. The germline V and J ends were trimmed by 2 bases and 5 bases, with 9 bases remaining between them. The V gene's germline CDR1 is ENHRY and CDR2 SYGVKD. The CDR3 DNA reads TGTGCCATCAGTGAGGGGGCTGGAACTGAAGCTTTCTTT. Residues: CAISEGAGTEAFF.

The chain links TRBV4-3 to TRBJ2-1; D perhaps matches TRBD2 (5 bases). V was cut by 0 bases and J by 0 bases, with 24 bases left in between. CDR1 and CDR2 from the germline V gene are LGHNA and YSLEER. CDR3 length: 21 residues. The CDR3 coding sequence is TGCGCCAGCAGCCAAGATTCAACCGGGATCGGGGTGAAAAGCTCCTACAATGAGCAGTTCTTC. Translated, it gives CASSQDSTGIGVKSSYNEQFF.